This TCR beta chain was obtained from a study of T cell clones after liver transplantation. Turning to the study itself: Third-party-reactive TCRbeta sequences from pre-transplant mixed lymphocyte reactions served as antigen-independent comparators. Tolerance: complete withdrawal held at least one year, liver enzymes staying within twice normal. Timepoints were pre-transplant, pre-withdrawal, and after withdrawal was completed or failed.

CDR3 length: 14 amino acids. Germline V gives CDR1 MGHRA, CDR2 YSYEKL. V lost 6 bases to trimming and J lost 1 base; unmatched junction nucleotides: 2. TCRdb's copy holds only in-frame clones and misses some; the assay was immunoSEQ multiplex PCR. There are roughly 51,000 clones in the sample; over 65% occur only once, and less than 10% lies in the top ten. The chain employs TRBV4-1 and TRBJ2-3; 9 bases fit TRBD1. This specimen consisted of CD4+ T cells from blood, obtained roughly 55 months after liver transplant. The TCR originated in a human patient who received a liver transplant. The graft donor may have contributed some T cells. CDR3 bases: TGCGCCAGCAGACAGGGGGCACGCACAGATACGCAGTATTTT. It codes for CASRQGARTDTQYF.